These 21 T cell receptor beta chains share one sample of origin, sequenced in a study of a mutant IDH1 vaccine in newly diagnosed glioma. The protocol was immunoSEQ multiplex PCR, while the TCRdb copy is restricted to in-frame clones and leaves out a portion. The table lists 70,000 to 95,000 clones, around 79% of them singletons. Noted time point: baseline, week 1 (first vaccination visit). The treatment was: pre-vaccination baseline after standard-of-care therapy. Source: PBMCs, taken from a glioma patient treated with radiotherapy, temozolomide or both. These receptors were obtained from a man in his forties with glioma. Some clones in this sample may be carry-over from other donors' samples.

J is TRBJ2-7 and V is TRBV7-9; tentative D call: TRBD1 (6 bases). V lost 3 bases and J 5 bases, leaving 11 bases between the germline ends. CDR1 is SEHNR, CDR2 FQNEAQ, per germline (reference sequence). CDR3 length equals 13 residues. This CDR3 is CASSFSGADEQYF. In DNA, the CDR3 is TGTGCCAGCAGCTTTTCAGGGGCGGACGAGCAGTACTTC.

The chain employs TRBV29-1 and TRBJ1-1; D not resolved. With 7 bases removed from V and 0 bases from J, the gap between germline ends came to 12 bases. Germline CDR1 and CDR2: SQVTM and ANQGSEA. The CDR3 spans 13 residues. CDR3 amino acids: CSAHLHMNTEAFF. CDR3 nucleotide sequence: TGCAGCGCCCACCTCCACATGAACACTGAAGCTTTCTTT.

This chain uses TRBV5-8 with TRBJ1-3; D unclear. CDR1 is SGHTS, CDR2 YDEGEE, per germline. V was pared by 2 bases and J by 0 bases, with 6 bases between. This CDR3 is 14 amino acids long. Written as DNA, the CDR3 is TGTGCCAGCAGCTTTTATCTCTCTGGAAACACCATATATTTT. This translates into CASSFYLSGNTIYF.

J is TRBJ1-1 and V is TRBV27; D is possibly TRBD1 (5 bases). Per the germline V gene, CDR1 is MNHEY and CDR2 is SMNVEV (reference sequence). Trimming stripped 5 bases from V and 4 bases from J, with 17 bases between. CDR3 length: 15 residues. The CDR3 region is CASSQQKGRGTEAFF. CDR3 nucleotide sequence: TGTGCCAGCAGTCAACAGAAGGGGCGCGGCACTGAAGCTTTCTTT.

The rearrangement uses TRBV9 and TRBJ1-1, with D unresolved. Germline loops: CDR1 SGDLS, CDR2 YYNGEE. CDR3 length equals 13 residues. V was clipped by 3 bases and J by 1 base, with 7 bases between them. In DNA form, the CDR3 reads TGTGCCAGCAGCGGATACACGAACACTGAAGCTTTCTTT. Translating it yields CASSGYTNTEAFF.

The rearrangement uses TRBV9 and TRBJ2-5; TRBD2 might be the D (6 bases). The V and J ends lost 3 bases and 9 bases respectively, with 15 bases between them. The germline CDR1 and CDR2 sequences are SGDLS and YYNGEE. The CDR3 is 13 residues long. Here the CDR3 reads CASSAGTPGAQYF. The DNA for the CDR3 is TGTGCCAGCAGCGCAGGGACTCCGGGGGCCCAGTACTTC.

A few counts support this clone. The V call is TRBV7-9, the J call TRBJ2-1, with 9 bases lining up with TRBD2. The length of the CDR3 is 15 residues. Per germline, CDR1 SEHNR and CDR2 FQNEAQ (reference sequence). Trimming at V came to 5 bases and at J to 5 bases, leaving 7 bases not matched to a gene. CDR3 in amino acids: CASSPGLALDNEQFF. CDR3 nucleotide sequence: TGTGCCAGCAGCCCCGGACTAGCGTTGGACAATGAGCAGTTCTTC.

The V and J genes are TRBV30 and TRBJ2-5; 10 bases line up with TRBD2. The CDR3 contains 14 residues. Germline V gene lookup returns CDR1 GTSNPN and CDR2 SVGIG (reference sequence). J lost 4 bases, V lost 8 bases, and 10 bases had no gene match. The CDR3 coding sequence is TGTGCCACCTCGCCAAGCGGGGGGGCAGAGACCCAGTACTTC. It yields the protein CATSPSGGAETQYF.

The CDR3 coding sequence is TGCGCCAGCAGCCAGAGGCTGATGGTGGGAAACACCATATATTTT. Amino acid sequence: CASSQRLMVGNTIYF. The chain carries TRBV4-1 and TRBJ1-3; D gene ambiguous. V lost 3 bases and J lost 4, with 13 bases in between. The germline V gene has CDR1 MGHRA and CDR2 YSYEKL. This CDR3 comprises 15 residues.

V and J are TRBV6-5 and TRBJ1-6; TRBD1 might be the D (5 bases). V was cut by 8 bases and J by 8 bases, with 16 bases left in between. The CDR3 has 14 residues. Germline V lookup: CDR1 MNHEY, CDR2 SVGAGI. The CDR3 DNA sequence: TGTGCCAGCGCGATCTCCCCAGGGTATTCACCCCTCCACTTT. The encoded protein is CASAISPGYSPLHF.

The chain has TRBV7-8 and TRBJ1-5; no definite D call. CDR3 length equals 13 residues. From germline, CDR1 is SGHVS and CDR2 FQNEAQ. V was pared by 1 base and J by 6 bases, with 7 bases between. The CDR3 DNA reads as TGTGCCAGCAGCTTAGGAGGGAGTCAGCCCCAGCATTTT. Its protein product is CASSLGGSQPQHF. Based on the CDR3 plus reference TRBV7-8 and TRBJ1-5, the full variable domain is GAGVSQSPRYKVAKRGQDVALRCDPISGHVSLFWYQQALGQGPEFLTYFQNEAQLDKSGLPSDRFFAERPEGSVSTLKIQRTQQEDSAVYLCASSLGGSQPQHFGDGTRLSIL.

The V and J genes are TRBV10-3 and TRBJ1-3; D is undetermined. V dropped 6 bases and J dropped 0 bases, with 9 bases sitting between them. The germline CDR1 and CDR2 sequences are ENHRY and SYGVKD. The CDR3 contains 14 residues. CDR3 bases: TGTGCCATCAGAAAAACAAGCTCTGGAAACACCATATATTTT. Protein product: CAIRKTSSGNTIYF.

Only a few counts were recorded for this clone. V gene TRBV12-5 combines with J gene TRBJ1-4; possible D gene TRBD1, 5 bases. Germline CDR1 and CDR2: LGHNT and FRNRAP. The CDR3 is 14 amino acids. The V end was cut by 6 bases, the J end by 5 bases, with 13 bases between. CDR3 region: CASGTGTVNEKLFF. CDR3 coding DNA: TGTGCTAGTGGGACCGGGACGGTGAATGAAAAACTGTTTTTT.

This clone was recorded once. The chain uses TRBV5-1 and TRBJ1-1; 7 bases are shared with TRBD1. The V segment lost 4 bases and the J segment 1 base; nucleotides outside the gene matches: 4. CDR3 length equals 14 residues. Per germline, CDR1 SGHRS and CDR2 YFSETQ. The DNA of the CDR3 is TGCGCCAGCAGCACCGGGACAGAGAACACTGAAGCTTTCTTT. Translated, it gives CASSTGTENTEAFF. Drawing the rest from reference TRBV5-1 and TRBJ1-1, the complete variable domain is KAGVTQTPRYLIKTRGQQVTLSCSPISGHRSVSWYQQTPGQGLQFLFEYFSETQRNKGNFPGRFSGRQFSNSRSEMNVSTLELGDSALYLCASSTGTENTEAFFGQGTRLTVV.

DNA of the CDR3: TGTGCCAGCGCCGCAGCGGAAAACAATGAGCAGTTCTTC. Translated: CASAAAENNEQFF. V is TRBV2 and J is TRBJ2-1; maybe TRBD2 (5 bases). Germline values: CDR1 SNHLY, CDR2 FYNNEI. Trimming cost V 8 bases and J 5 bases, with 13 bases left between them. This CDR3 is 13 amino acids long.

This rearrangement joins TRBV29-1 to TRBJ2-5; D might be TRBD2 (6 bases). V was trimmed by 7 bases and J by 1 base, leaving 10 bases between them. The CDR3 has 12 amino acids. Germline V gene data show CDR1 as SQVTM and CDR2 as ANQGSEA. The CDR3 spells CSGIGSQETQYF. In DNA form, the CDR3 reads TGCAGCGGTATCGGGAGCCAAGAGACCCAGTACTTC.

This clone has a single count. The V and J genes are TRBV25-1 and TRBJ2-3; 11 bases match TRBD2. V gave up 4 bases and J gave up 3 bases; unmatched junction bases: 9. CDR3 size: 17 residues. Germline assignment: CDR1 MGHDK and CDR2 SYGVNS. CDR3 coding DNA: TGTGCCAGCAGTGGACCCGGGACTAGCGGAGGGACAGATACGCAGTATTTT. Residues: CASSGPGTSGGTDTQYF.

The CDR3 protein is CASSSGETYEQYF. In DNA, the CDR3 is TGTGCCAGCAGTTCCGGGGAAACCTACGAGCAGTACTTC. The rearrangement joins TRBV27 to TRBJ2-7, with D possibly TRBD2 on 5 matching bases. The CDR3 extends over 13 amino acids. From germline, CDR1 is MNHEY and CDR2 SMNVEV (reference sequence). V dropped 4 bases and J dropped 2 bases, with 9 bases sitting between them.

This sequence joins TRBV2 and TRBJ1-1, with D tentatively TRBD1 (5 bases). CDR3 size: 10 residues. Trimming removed 8 bases from V and 10 bases from J, with 11 bases in between. Germline V gene data show CDR1 as SNHLY and CDR2 as FYNNEI. This chain's CDR3 is CASGGLRAFF. In nucleotides, the CDR3 is TGTGCCAGCGGGGGGTTAAGAGCTTTCTTT.

The chain combines TRBV5-1 with TRBJ2-3, with 8 bases fitting TRBD2. Germline lookup yields CDR1 SGHRS and CDR2 YFSETQ. This CDR3 comprises 15 residues. V was pared by 5 bases and J by 4 bases, with 9 bases of the junction left unmatched. The DNA for the CDR3 is TGCGCCAGCAGTTCCCGGGGGGGTCCCCCAGATACGCAGTATTTT. Translating gives CASSSRGGPPDTQYF.

The chain is built from TRBV5-1 and TRBJ1-2; 8 bases fit TRBD1. CDR1 is SGHRS and CDR2 is YFSETQ in the germline V gene. The CDR3 runs to 15 residues. The V gene end was trimmed by 4 bases and the J gene end by 2 bases; junction bases not matched to a gene: 7. CDR3 residues: CASSPGQEINYGYTF. The CDR3 DNA follows: TGCGCCAGCAGCCCGGGACAGGAGATAAACTATGGCTACACCTTC.